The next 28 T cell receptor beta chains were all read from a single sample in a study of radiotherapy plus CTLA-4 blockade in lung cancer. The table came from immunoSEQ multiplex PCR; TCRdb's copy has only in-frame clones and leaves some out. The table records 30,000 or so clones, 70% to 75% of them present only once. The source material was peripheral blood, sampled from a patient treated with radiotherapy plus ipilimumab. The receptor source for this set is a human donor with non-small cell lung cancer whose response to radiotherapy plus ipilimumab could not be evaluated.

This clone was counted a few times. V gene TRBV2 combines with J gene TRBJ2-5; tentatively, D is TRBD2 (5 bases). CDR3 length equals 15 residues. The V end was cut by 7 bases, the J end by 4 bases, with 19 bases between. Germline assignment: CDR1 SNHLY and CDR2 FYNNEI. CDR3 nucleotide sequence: TGTGCCAGCACGAGGGAAAACGGAGAGGGAGAGACCCAGTACTTC. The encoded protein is CASTRENGEGETQYF.

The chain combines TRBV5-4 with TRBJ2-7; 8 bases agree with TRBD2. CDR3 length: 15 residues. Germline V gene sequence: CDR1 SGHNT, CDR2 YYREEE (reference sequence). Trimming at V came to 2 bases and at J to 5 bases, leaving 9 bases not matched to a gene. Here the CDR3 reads CASSFFTGGPNEQYF. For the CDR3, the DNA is TGTGCCAGCAGCTTTTTCACGGGAGGGCCCAACGAGCAGTACTTC.

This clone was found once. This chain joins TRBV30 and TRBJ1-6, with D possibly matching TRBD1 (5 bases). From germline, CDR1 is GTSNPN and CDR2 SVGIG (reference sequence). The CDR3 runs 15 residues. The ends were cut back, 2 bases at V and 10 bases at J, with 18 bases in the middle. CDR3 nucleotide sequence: TGTGCCTGGAGTCCCTTCGGCAGGGCAGAGTCACCCCTCCACTTT. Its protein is CAWSPFGRAESPLHF. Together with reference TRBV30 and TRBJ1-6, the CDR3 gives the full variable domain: SQTIHQWPATLVQPVGSPLSLECTVEGTSNPNLYWYRQAAGRGLQLLFYSVGIGQISSEVPQNLSASRPQDRQFILSSKKLLLSDSGFYLCAWSPFGRAESPLHFGNGTRLTVT.

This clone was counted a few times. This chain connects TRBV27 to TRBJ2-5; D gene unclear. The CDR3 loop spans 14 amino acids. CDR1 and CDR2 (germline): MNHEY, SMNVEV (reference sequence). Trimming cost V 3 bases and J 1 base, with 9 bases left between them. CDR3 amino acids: CASSLRSPQETQYF. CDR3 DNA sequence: TGTGCCAGCAGTTTGAGGAGCCCCCAAGAGACCCAGTACTTC.

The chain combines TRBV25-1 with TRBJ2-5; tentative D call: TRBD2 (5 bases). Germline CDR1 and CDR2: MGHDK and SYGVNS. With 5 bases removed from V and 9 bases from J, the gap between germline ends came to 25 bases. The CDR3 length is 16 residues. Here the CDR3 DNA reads TGTGCCAGCAGTCCTATAACCGGGAACTCTCTGAGCGCCCAGTACTTC. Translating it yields CASSPITGNSLSAQYF.

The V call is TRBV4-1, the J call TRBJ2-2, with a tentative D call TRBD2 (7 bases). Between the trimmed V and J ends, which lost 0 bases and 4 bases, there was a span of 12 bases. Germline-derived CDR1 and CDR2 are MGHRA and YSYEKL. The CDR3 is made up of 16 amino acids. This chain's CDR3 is CASSQEFGGPTGELFF. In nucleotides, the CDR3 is TGCGCCAGCAGCCAAGAGTTCGGGGGGCCCACCGGGGAGCTGTTTTTT.

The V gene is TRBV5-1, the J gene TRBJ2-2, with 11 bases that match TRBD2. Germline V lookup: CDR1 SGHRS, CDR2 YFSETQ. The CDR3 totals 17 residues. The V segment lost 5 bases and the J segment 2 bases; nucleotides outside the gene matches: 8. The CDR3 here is CASSPNLAGGNTGELFF. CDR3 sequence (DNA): TGCGCCAGCAGTCCAAACCTAGCGGGAGGTAACACCGGGGAGCTGTTTTTT. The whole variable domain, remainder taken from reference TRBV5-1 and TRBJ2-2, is KAGVTQTPRYLIKTRGQQVTLSCSPISGHRSVSWYQQTPGQGLQFLFEYFSETQRNKGNFPGRFSGRQFSNSRSEMNVSTLELGDSALYLCASSPNLAGGNTGELFFGEGSRLTVL.

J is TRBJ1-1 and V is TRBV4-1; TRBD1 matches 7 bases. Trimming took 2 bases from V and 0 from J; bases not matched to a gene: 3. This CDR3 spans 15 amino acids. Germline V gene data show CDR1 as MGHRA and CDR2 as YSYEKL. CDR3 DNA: TGCGCCAGCAGCCAATCTCAGGGGGTGAACACTGAAGCTTTCTTT. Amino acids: CASSQSQGVNTEAFF.

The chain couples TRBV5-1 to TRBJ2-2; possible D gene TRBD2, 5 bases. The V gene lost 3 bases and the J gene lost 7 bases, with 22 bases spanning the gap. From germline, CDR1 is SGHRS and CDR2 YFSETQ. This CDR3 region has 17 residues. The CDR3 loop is CASSSQPSLSGSGELFF. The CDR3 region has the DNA TGCGCCAGCAGCTCACAACCAAGCTTGAGCGGCAGCGGGGAGCTGTTTTTT.

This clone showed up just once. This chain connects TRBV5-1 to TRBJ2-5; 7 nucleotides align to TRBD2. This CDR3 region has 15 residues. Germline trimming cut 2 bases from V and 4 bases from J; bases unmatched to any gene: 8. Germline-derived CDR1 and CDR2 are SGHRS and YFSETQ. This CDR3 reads CASSLAPGRGETQYF. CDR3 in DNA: TGCGCCAGCAGCTTAGCTCCGGGGAGGGGAGAGACCCAGTACTTC.

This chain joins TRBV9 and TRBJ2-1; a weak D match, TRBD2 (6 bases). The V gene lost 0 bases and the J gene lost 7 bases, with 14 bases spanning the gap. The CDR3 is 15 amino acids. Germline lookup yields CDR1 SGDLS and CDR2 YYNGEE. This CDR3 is CASSVAGSGGNEQFF. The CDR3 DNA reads TGTGCCAGCAGCGTAGCGGGGAGCGGAGGGAATGAGCAGTTCTTC.

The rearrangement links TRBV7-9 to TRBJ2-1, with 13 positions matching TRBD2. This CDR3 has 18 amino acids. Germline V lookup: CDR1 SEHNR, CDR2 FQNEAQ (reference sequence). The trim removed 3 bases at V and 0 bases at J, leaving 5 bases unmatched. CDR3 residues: CASSLAGLAGLSYNEQFF. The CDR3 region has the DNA TGTGCCAGCAGCTTGGCGGGACTAGCGGGACTCTCCTACAATGAGCAGTTCTTC.

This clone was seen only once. The DNA for the CDR3 is TGCGCCAGCAGCCAAGGCGTAGCGGCGAGTGAGCAGTTCTTC. As protein: CASSQGVAASEQFF. J is TRBJ2-1 and V is TRBV4-3; weak D call: TRBD2 (6 bases). Trimming took 1 base from V and 9 from J, leaving 13 bases between them. Germline V gene sequence: CDR1 LGHNA, CDR2 YSLEER. CDR3 length: 14 amino acids.

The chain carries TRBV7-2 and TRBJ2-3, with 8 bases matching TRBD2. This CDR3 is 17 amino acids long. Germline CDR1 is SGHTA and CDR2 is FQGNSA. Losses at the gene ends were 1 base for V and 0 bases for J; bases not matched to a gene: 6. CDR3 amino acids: CASSLGPSGLSTDTQYF. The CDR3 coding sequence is TGTGCCAGCAGCTTAGGGCCTAGCGGGTTGAGCACAGATACGCAGTATTTT.

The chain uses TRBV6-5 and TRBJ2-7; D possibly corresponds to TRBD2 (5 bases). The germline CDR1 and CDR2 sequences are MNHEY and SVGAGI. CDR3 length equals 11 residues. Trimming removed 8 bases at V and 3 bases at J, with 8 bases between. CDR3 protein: CASRSGYEQYF. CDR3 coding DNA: TGTGCCAGCCGAAGCGGCTACGAGCAGTACTTC.

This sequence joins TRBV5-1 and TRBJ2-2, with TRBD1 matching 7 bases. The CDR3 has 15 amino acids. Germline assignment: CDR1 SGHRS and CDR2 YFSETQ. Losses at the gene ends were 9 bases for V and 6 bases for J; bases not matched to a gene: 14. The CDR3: CATLQGNLLAGELFF. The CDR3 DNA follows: TGCGCCACCTTACAGGGGAATCTCCTCGCCGGGGAGCTGTTTTTT.

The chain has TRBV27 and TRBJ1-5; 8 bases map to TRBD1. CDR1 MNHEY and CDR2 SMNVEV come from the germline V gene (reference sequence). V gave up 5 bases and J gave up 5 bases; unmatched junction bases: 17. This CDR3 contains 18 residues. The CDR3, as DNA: TGTGCCAGCAGTCCCAGGGCCACAGGGGGTGCCGGCCATCAGCCCCAGCATTTT. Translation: CASSPRATGGAGHQPQHF.

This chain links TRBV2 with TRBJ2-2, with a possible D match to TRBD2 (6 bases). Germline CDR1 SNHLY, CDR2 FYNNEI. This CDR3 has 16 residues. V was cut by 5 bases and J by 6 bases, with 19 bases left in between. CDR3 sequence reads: CASSNPGLLDAGELFF. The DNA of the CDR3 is TGTGCCAGCAGTAACCCGGGACTTCTTGACGCCGGGGAGCTGTTTTTT.

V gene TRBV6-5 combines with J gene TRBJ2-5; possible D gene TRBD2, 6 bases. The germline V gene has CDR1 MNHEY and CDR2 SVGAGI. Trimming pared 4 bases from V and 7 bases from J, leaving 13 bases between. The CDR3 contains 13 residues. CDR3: CASSSPGGLTQYF. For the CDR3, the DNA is TGTGCCAGCAGTTCCCCAGGAGGGTTGACCCAGTACTTC.

The CDR3 sequence is CASSRTSGNEQFF. CDR3 coding DNA: TGTGCCAGCAGTCGAACTAGCGGCAATGAGCAGTTCTTC. The V gene is TRBV9, the J gene TRBJ2-1; 8 bases are a match to TRBD2. This CDR3 is 13 amino acids long. J gave up 6 bases and V 5 bases, and 4 bases lay outside the gene matches. CDR1 SGDLS and CDR2 YYNGEE come from the germline V gene.

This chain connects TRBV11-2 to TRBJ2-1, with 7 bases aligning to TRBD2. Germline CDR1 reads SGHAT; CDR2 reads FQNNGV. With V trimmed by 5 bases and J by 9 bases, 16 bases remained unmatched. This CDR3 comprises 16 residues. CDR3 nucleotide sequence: TGTGCCAGCAGCCCGAGGGACTATTTAACCGGAGGTGAGCAGTTCTTC. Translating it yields CASSPRDYLTGGEQFF.

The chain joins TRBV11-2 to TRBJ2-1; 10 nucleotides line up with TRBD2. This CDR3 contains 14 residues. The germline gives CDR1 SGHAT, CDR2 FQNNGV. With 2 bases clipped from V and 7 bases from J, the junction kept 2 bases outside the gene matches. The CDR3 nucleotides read TGTGCCAGCAGCTTAACTAGCGGGAAAAATGAGCAGTTCTTC. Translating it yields CASSLTSGKNEQFF.

Here the CDR3 reads CASSLGPRTLNEKLFF. The CDR3 coding sequence is TGTGCCAGCAGCTTAGGCCCCCGCACATTGAATGAAAAACTGTTTTTT. This chain links TRBV7-2 with TRBJ1-4; no clear D gene. This CDR3 comprises 16 residues. Germline loops: CDR1 SGHTA, CDR2 FQGNSA. V lost 1 base and J 5 bases, leaving 14 bases between the germline ends.

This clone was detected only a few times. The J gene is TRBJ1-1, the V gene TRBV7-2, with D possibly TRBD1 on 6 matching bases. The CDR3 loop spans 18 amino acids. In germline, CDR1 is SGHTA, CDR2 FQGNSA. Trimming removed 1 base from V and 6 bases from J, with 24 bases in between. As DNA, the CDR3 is TGTGCCAGCAGCTTAGTTGTGACCTGGGGGGCGGGGGAAGCTGAAGCTTTCTTT. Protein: CASSLVVTWGAGEAEAFF.

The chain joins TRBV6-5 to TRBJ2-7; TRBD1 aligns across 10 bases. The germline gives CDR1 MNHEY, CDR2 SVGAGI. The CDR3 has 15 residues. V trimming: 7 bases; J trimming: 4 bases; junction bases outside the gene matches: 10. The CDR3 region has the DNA TGTGCCAGCATTCCAACCCGGGACAGGGGTTACGAGCAGTACTTC. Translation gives CASIPTRDRGYEQYF.

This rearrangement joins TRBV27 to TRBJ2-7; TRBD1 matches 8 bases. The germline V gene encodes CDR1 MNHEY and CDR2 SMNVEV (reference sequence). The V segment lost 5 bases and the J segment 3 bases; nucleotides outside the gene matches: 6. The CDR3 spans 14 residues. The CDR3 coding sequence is TGTGCCAGCAGTCGGACAGGGTATTTCTACGAGCAGTACTTC. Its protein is CASSRTGYFYEQYF.

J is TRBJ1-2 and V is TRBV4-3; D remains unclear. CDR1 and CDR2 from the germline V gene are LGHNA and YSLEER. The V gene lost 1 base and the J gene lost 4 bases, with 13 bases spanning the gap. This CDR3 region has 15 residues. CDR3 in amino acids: CASSQVLGGAYGYTF. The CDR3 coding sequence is TGCGCCAGCAGCCAAGTATTGGGAGGCGCCTATGGCTACACCTTC.

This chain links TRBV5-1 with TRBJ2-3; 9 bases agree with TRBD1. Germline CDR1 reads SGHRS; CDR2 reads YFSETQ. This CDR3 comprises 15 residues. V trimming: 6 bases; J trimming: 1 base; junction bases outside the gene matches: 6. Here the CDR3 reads CASNSQGAGTDTQYF. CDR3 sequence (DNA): TGCGCCAGCAACTCACAGGGGGCAGGCACAGATACGCAGTATTTT.